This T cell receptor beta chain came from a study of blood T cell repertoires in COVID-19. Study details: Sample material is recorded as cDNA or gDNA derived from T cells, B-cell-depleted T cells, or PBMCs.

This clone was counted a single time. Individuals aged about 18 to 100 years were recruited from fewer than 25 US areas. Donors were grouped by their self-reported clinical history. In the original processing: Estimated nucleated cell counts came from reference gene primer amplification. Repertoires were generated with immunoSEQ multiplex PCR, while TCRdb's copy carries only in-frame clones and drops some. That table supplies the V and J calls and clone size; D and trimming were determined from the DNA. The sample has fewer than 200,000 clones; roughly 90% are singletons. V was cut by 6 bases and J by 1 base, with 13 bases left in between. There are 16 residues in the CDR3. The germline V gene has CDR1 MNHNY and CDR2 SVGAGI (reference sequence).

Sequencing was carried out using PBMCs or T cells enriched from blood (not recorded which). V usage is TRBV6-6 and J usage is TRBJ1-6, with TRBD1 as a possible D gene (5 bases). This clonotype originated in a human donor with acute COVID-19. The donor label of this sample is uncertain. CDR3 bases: TGTGCCAGCAGCCTCTGGGGGGTATCCTATAATTCACCCCTCCACTTT. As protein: CASSLWGVSYNSPLHF.